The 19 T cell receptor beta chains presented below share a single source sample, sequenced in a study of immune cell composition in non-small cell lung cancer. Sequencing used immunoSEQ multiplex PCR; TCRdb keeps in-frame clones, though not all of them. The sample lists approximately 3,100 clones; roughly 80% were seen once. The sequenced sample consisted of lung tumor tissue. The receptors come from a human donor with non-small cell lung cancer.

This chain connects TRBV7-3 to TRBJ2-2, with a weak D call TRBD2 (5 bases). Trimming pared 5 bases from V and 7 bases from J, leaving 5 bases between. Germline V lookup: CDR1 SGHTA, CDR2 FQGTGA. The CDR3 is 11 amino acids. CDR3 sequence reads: CASSRGGELFF. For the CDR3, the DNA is TGTGCCAGCAGCCGGGGCGGGGAGCTGTTTTTT.

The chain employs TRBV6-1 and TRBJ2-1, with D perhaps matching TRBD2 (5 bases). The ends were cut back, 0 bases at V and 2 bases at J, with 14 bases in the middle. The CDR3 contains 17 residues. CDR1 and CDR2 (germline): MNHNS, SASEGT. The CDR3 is CASSEALGAAPYNEQFF. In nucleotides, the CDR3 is TGTGCCAGCAGTGAAGCGCTAGGAGCGGCACCCTACAATGAGCAGTTCTTC.

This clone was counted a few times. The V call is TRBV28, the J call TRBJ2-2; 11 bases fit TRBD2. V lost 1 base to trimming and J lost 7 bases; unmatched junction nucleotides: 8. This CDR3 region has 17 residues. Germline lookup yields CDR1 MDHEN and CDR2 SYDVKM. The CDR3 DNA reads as TGTGCCAGCAGTTTATCGTTGACTAGCGGGGCCATCGGGGAGCTGTTTTTT. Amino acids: CASSLSLTSGAIGELFF.

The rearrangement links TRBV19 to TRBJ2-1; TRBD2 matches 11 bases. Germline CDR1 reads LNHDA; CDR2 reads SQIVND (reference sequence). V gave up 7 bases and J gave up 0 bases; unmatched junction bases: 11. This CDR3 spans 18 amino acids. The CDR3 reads CASKPGLAAQSSYNEQFF. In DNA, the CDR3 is TGTGCCAGTAAGCCGGGACTAGCGGCACAAAGCTCCTACAATGAGCAGTTCTTC. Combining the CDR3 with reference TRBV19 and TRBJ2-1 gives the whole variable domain DGGITQSPKYLFRKEGQNVTLSCEQNLNHDAMYWYRQDPGQGLRLIYYSQIVNDFQKGDIAEGYSVSREKKESFPLTVTSAQKNPTAFYLCASKPGLAAQSSYNEQFFGPGTRLTVL.

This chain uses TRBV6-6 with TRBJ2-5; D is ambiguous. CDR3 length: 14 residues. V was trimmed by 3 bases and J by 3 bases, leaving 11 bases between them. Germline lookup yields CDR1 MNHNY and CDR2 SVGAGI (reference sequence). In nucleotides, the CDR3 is TGTGCCAGCAGTTATCAGTGGCAGGAAGAGACCCAGTACTTC. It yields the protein CASSYQWQEETQYF.

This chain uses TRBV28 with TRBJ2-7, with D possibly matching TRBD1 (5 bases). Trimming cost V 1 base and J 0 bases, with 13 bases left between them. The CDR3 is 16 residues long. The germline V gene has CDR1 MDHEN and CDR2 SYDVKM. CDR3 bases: TGTGCCAGCAGTTTATCCCGACAGCCCCGCTCCTACGAGCAGTACTTC. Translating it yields CASSLSRQPRSYEQYF.

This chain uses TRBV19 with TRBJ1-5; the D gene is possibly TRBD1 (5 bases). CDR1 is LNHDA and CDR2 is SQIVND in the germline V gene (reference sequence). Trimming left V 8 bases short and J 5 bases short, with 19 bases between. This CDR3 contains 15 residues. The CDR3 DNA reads TGTGCCAGTGAGTATACAGGACGGGGGGATCAGCCCCAGCATTTT. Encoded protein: CASEYTGRGDQPQHF.

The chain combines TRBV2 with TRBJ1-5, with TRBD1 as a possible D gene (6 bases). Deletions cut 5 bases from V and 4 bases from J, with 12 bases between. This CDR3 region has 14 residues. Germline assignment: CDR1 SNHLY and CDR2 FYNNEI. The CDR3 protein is CASSLGGGNQPQHF. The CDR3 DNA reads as TGTGCCAGCAGTCTGGGAGGGGGGAATCAGCCCCAGCATTTT.

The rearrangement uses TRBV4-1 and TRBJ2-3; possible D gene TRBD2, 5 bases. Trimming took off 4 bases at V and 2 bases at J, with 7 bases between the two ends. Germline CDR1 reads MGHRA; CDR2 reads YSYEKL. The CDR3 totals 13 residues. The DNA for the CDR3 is TGCGCCAGCAGCCCGGGGATCACAGATACGCAGTATTTT. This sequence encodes CASSPGITDTQYF.

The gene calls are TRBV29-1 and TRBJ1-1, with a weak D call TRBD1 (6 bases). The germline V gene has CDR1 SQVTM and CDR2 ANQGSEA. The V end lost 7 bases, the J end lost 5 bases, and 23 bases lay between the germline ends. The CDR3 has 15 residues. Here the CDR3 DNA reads TGCAGCGCCGAGGCGATGACAGGTTTAGGGACTGAAGCTTTCTTT. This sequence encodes CSAEAMTGLGTEAFF. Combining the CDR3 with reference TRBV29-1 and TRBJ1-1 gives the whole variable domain SAVISQKPSRDICQRGTSLTIQCQVDSQVTMMFWYRQQPGQSLTLIATANQGSEATYESGFVIDKFPISRPNLTFSTLTVSNMSPEDSSIYLCSAEAMTGLGTEAFFGQGTRLTVV.

CDR3 nucleotides: TGTGCCAGTAGTATAAACGGGGAAGGCGGGGAGCTGTTTTTT. It codes for CASSINGEGGELFF. V usage is TRBV19 and J usage is TRBJ2-2, with D tentatively TRBD2 (5 bases). Trimming cost V 2 bases and J 7 bases, with 11 bases left between them. This CDR3 comprises 14 residues. Germline CDR1 and CDR2: LNHDA and SQIVND (reference sequence). The full variable domain, completed using reference TRBV19 and TRBJ2-2, is DGGITQSPKYLFRKEGQNVTLSCEQNLNHDAMYWYRQDPGQGLRLIYYSQIVNDFQKGDIAEGYSVSREKKESFPLTVTSAQKNPTAFYLCASSINGEGGELFFGEGSRLTVL.

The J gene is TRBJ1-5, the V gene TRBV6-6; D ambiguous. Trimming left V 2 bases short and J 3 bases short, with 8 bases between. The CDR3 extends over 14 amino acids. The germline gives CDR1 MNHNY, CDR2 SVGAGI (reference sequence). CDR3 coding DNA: TGTGCCAGCAGTTACGTCCCTTTCAATCAGCCCCAGCATTTT. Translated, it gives CASSYVPFNQPQHF.

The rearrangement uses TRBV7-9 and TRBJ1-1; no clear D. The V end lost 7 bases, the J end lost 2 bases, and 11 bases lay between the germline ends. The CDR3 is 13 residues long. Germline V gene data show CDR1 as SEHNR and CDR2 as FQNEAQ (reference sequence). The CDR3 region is CASTPVANTEAFF. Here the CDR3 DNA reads TGTGCCAGCACTCCGGTTGCCAACACTGAAGCTTTCTTT.

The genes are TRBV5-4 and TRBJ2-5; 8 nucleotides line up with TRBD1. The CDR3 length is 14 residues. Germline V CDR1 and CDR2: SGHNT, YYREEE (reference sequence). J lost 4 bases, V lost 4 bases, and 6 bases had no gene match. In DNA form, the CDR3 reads TGTGCCAGCAGCCCCGACAGGGGACCAGAGACCCAGTACTTC. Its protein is CASSPDRGPETQYF.

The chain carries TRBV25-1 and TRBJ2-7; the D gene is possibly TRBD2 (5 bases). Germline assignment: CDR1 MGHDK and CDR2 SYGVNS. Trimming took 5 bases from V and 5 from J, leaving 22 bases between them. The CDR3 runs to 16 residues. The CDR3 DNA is TGTGCCAGCAGTAGACTCTCGGACTTTTTGCCGGACGAGCAGTACTTC. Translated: CASSRLSDFLPDEQYF.

CDR3 bases: TGTGCCAGCAGTGAAGAGGACAGGATGGGTCAGCCCCAGCATTTT. Amino acid sequence: CASSEEDRMGQPQHF. The chain employs TRBV2 and TRBJ1-5, with 7 nucleotides matching TRBD1. This CDR3 spans 15 amino acids. V dropped 1 base and J dropped 6; count of bases not matched to a gene: 6. CDR1 and CDR2 from the germline V gene are SNHLY and FYNNEI.

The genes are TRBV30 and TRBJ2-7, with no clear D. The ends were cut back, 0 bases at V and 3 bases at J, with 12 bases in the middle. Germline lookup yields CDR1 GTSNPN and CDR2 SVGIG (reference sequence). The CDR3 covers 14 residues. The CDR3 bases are TGTGCCTGGAGTGTAACGGCGGCGTTCTACGAGCAGTACTTC. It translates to CAWSVTAAFYEQYF.

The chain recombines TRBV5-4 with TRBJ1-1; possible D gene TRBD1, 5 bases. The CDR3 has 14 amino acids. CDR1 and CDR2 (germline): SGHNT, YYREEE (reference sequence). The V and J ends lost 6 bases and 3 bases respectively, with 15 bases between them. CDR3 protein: CASTQDTFYTEAFF. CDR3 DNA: TGTGCCAGCACCCAGGACACGTTTTACACTGAAGCTTTCTTT.

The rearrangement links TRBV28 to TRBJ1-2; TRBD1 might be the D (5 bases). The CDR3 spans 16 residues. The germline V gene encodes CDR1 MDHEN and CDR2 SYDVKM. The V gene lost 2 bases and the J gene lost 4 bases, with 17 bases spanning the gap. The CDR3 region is CASSLRQGRIGYGYTF. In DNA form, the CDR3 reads TGTGCCAGCAGTTTAAGGCAGGGAAGGATCGGCTATGGCTACACCTTC.